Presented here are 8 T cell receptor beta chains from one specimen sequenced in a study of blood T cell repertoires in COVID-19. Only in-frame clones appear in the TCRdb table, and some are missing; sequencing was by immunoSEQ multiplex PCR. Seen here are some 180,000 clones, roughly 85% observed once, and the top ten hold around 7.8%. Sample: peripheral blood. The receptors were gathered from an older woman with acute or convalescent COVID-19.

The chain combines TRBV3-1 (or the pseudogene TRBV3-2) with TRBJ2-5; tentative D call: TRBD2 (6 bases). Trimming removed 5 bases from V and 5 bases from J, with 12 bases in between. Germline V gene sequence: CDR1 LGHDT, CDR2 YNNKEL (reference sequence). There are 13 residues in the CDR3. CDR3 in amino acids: CASSAMEGETQYF. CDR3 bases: TGTGCCAGCAGCGCCATGGAGGGGGAGACCCAGTACTTC.

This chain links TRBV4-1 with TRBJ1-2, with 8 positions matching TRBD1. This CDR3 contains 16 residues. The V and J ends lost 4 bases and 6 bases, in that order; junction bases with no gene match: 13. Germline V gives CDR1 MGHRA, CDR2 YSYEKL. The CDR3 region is CASSPQGVGAGDGYTF. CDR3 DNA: TGCGCCAGCAGCCCACAGGGGGTTGGCGCGGGGGATGGCTACACCTTC.

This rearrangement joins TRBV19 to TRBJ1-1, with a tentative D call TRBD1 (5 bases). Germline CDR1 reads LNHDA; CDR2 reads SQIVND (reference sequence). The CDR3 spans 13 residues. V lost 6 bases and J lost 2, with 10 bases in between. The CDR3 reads CASSQGFNTEAFF. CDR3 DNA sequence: TGTGCCAGTAGCCAGGGTTTCAACACTGAAGCTTTCTTT.

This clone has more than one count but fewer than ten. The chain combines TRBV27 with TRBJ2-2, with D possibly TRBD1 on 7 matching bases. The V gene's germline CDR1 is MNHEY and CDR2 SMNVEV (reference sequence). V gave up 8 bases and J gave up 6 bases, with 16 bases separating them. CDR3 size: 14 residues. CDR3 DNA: TGTGCCAGCGCGCAGGGGGGTTCGTCCGGGGAGCTGTTTTTT. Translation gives CASAQGGSSGELFF.

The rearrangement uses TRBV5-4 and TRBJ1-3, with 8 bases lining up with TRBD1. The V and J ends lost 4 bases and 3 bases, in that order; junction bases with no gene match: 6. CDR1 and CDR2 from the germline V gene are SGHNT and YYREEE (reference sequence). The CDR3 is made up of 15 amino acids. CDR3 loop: CASSQGQAFGNTIYF. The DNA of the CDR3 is TGTGCCAGCAGCCAGGGACAGGCATTTGGAAACACCATATATTTT.

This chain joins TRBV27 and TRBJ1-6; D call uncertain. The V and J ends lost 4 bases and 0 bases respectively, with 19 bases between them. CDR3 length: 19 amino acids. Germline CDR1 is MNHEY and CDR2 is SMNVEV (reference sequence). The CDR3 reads CASSSMGRRESSYNSPLHF. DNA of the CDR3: TGTGCCAGCAGTTCCATGGGGAGGCGGGAGAGCTCCTATAATTCACCCCTCCACTTT.

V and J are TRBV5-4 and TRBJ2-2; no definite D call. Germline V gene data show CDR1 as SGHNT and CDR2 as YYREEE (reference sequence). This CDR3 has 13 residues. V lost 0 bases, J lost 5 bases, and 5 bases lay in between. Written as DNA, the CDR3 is TGTGCCAGCAGCTTGGAGCTTACCGGGGAGCTGTTTTTT. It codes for CASSLELTGELFF. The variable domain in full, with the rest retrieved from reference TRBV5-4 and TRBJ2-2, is ETGVTQSPTHLIKTRGQQVTLRCSSQSGHNTVSWYQQALGQGPQFIFQYYREEENGRGNFPPRFSGLQFPNYSSELNVNALELDDSALYLCASSLELTGELFFGEGSRLTVL.

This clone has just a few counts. The CDR3 DNA is TGTGCCAGCAGCGTAGACGCCCCCGGCGGTGATTCACCCCTCCACTTT. It specifies CASSVDAPGGDSPLHF. V gene TRBV9 combines with J gene TRBJ1-6; D remains unclear. The V end lost 0 bases, the J end lost 8 bases, and 15 bases lay between the germline ends. The CDR3 is 16 residues long. The germline gives CDR1 SGDLS, CDR2 YYNGEE.